This T cell receptor beta chain was identified during a study of cytomegalovirus exposure and HLA in healthy donors. Whole-study results and caveats: Per a later analysis, HLA-associated TCR beta chains showed more clonal expansion than other, equally common TCR beta chains.

Turning to this clone: Its target is unknown.

The PCR had 60 Vbeta and 13 Jbeta primers. The protocol was immunoSEQ multiplex PCR, while the TCRdb copy is restricted to in-frame clones and leaves out a portion. The profile shows more than 95,000 clones, roughly 76% of them singletons. V shed 1 base and J shed 3 bases, with 10 bases lying between them. The CDR3 is made up of 14 amino acids. Per the germline V gene, CDR1 is GTSNPN and CDR2 is SVGIG (reference sequence). The sequenced sample was PBMCs. The TCR originated in a woman between 50 and 59 years old in good health and CMV-seronegative. The V call is TRBV30, the J call TRBJ1-5; TRBD1 is a possible D gene (5 bases). The DNA of the CDR3 is TGTGCCTGGAGTGGCGCAGGGCACAATCAGCCCCAGCATTTT. It encodes CAWSGAGHNQPQHF. The variable domain in full, completed from reference TRBV30 and TRBJ1-5, reads SQTIHQWPATLVQPVGSPLSLECTVEGTSNPNLYWYRQAAGRGLQLLFYSVGIGQISSEVPQNLSASRPQDRQFILSSKKLLLSDSGFYLCAWSGAGHNQPQHFGDGTRLSIL.